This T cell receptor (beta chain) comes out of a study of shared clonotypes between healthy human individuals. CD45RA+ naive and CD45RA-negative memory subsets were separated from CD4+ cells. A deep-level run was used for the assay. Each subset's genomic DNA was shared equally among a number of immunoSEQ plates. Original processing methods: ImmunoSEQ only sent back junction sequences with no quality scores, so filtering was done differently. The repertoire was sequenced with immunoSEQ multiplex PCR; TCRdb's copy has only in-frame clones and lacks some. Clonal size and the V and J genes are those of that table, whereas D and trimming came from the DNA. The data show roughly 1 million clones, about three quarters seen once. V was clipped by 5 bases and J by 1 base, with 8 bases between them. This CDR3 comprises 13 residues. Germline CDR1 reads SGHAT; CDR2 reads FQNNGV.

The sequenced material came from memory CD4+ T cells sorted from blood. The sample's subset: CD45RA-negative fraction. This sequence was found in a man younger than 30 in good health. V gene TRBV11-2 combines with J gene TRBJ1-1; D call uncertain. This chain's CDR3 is CASSLLRNTEAFF. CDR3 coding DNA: TGTGCCAGCAGCCTCCTGAGGAACACTGAAGCTTTCTTT.